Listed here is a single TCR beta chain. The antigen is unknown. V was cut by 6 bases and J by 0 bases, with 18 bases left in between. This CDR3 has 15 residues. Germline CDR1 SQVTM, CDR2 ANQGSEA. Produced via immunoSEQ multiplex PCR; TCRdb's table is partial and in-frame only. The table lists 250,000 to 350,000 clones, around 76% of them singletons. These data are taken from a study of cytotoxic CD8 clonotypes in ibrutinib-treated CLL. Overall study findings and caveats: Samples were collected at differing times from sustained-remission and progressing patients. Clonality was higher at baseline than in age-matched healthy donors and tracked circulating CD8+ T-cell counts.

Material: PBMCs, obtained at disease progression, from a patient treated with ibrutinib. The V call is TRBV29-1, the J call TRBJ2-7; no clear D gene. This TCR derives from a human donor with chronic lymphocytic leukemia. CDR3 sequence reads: CSVQQTVANSYEQYF. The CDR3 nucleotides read TGCAGCGTCCAGCAAACAGTGGCAAACTCCTACGAGCAGTACTTC.